This T cell receptor (beta chain) was sequenced in a study of cytomegalovirus exposure and HLA in healthy donors. About the research overall: The roughly 660 first-cohort repertoires shared a platform with the roughly 120 validation repertoires, as reported in a later analysis.

Libraries were prepared by immunoSEQ multiplex PCR; TCRdb keeps only in-frame clonotypes and omits some of them. The data show about 200,000 clones, about 81% seen once. The CDR3 is made up of 16 amino acids. V lost 3 bases to trimming and J lost 3 bases; unmatched junction nucleotides: 11. The germline V gene has CDR1 LNHDA and CDR2 SQIVND (reference sequence). This clone is a singleton in its sample. The sample was PBMCs. V usage is TRBV19 and J usage is TRBJ2-7; 7 bases fit TRBD1. This TCR was recovered from a woman in her twenties or thirties in good health and CMV-seronegative. CDR3 sequence (DNA): TGTGCCAGTAGTATGCCCCTGGCAGGGGGAATCTACGAGCAGTACTTC. This sequence encodes CASSMPLAGGIYEQYF.